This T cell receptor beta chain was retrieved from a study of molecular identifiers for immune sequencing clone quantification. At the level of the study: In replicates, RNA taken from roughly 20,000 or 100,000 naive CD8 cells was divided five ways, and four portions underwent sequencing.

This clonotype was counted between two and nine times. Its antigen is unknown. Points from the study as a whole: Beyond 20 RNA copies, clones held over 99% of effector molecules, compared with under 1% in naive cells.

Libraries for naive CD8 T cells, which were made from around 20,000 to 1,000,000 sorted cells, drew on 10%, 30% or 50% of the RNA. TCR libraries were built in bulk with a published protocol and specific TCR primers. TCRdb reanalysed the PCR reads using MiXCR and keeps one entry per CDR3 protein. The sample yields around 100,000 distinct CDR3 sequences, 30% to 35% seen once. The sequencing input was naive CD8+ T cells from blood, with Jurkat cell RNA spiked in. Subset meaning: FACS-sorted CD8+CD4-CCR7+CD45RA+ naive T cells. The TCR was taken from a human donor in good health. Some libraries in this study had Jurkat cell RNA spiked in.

The CDR3 protein is CASSSPSRTDTQYF. DNA for the CDR3: TGTGCCAGTAGTTCCCCCTCCCGAACAGATACGCAGTATTTT. The V and J genes are TRBV19 and TRBJ2-3; D call uncertain. Trimming shortened V by 5 bases and J by 3 bases, and 12 bases separated the two germline ends. The CDR3 spans 14 residues. Germline CDR1 reads LNHDA; CDR2 reads SQIVND (reference sequence).